These 22 T cell receptor beta chains came from one sample sequenced in a study of a mutant IDH1 vaccine in newly diagnosed glioma. TCRdb keeps only in-frame clones here, not all; method: immunoSEQ multiplex PCR. The profile shows some 30,000 clones, roughly nine tenths of them singletons. This sample's time point: week 5, during vaccination. The study gave 300 ug of mutant IDH1 20-mer peptide per vaccine dose, with topical imiquimod. No antigens are known for them. Specimen: PBMCs, collected from a glioma patient whose treatment included an IDH1 peptide vaccine. All receptors derive from a man younger than 35 with glioma.

The chain uses TRBV28 and TRBJ1-5; D is uncertain. The CDR3 covers 15 residues. Germline CDR1 MDHEN, CDR2 SYDVKM. V was shortened by 2 bases and J by 4 bases, with 12 bases between the two germline ends. The CDR3 DNA reads TGTGCCAGCAGTTTAGTTGGGCTGCTGAATCAGCCCCAGCATTTT. Its translation is CASSLVGLLNQPQHF.

The chain combines TRBV7-8 with TRBJ2-7; 10 bases are shared with TRBD2. This CDR3 region has 15 residues. Germline V gives CDR1 SGHVS, CDR2 FQNEAQ. Trimming removed 1 base from V and 4 bases from J; junction bases left unmatched: 4. The CDR3 reads CASSLVASGSYEQYF. The CDR3 DNA is TGTGCCAGCAGCTTAGTGGCTAGCGGGAGTTACGAGCAGTACTTC.

The V gene is TRBV7-2, the J gene TRBJ1-1; D not resolved. Germline CDR1 reads SGHTA; CDR2 reads FQGNSA. V dropped 2 bases and J dropped 1 base, with 5 bases sitting between them. This CDR3 contains 13 residues. For the CDR3, the DNA is TGTGCCAGCAGCTTAATCGAGAACACTGAAGCTTTCTTT. Its protein is CASSLIENTEAFF.

J is TRBJ2-7 and V is TRBV5-1, with D tentatively TRBD1 (6 bases). V was clipped by 3 bases and J by 6 bases, with 10 bases between them. Germline CDR1 SGHRS, CDR2 YFSETQ. This CDR3 comprises 12 residues. For the CDR3, the DNA is TGCGCCAGCAGCTCGACAGGATCCGAGCAGTACTTC. It yields the protein CASSSTGSEQYF.

The chain carries TRBV5-4 and TRBJ1-1; the match to TRBD1 covers 8 bases. The CDR3 extends over 14 amino acids. From germline, CDR1 is SGHNT and CDR2 YYREEE (reference sequence). The J segment lost 1 base and the V segment lost 5 bases, leaving 4 bases of the junction unmatched. The CDR3: CASRPDRANTEAFF. In nucleotides, the CDR3 is TGTGCCAGCAGGCCGGACAGGGCGAACACTGAAGCTTTCTTT.

This clone has only a few counts. The gene calls are TRBV29-1 and TRBJ2-1; D not certain. The length of the CDR3 is 14 residues. The germline V gene has CDR1 SQVTM and CDR2 ANQGSEA. Trimming removed 5 bases from V and 2 bases from J, with 13 bases in between. The CDR3 protein is CSVTTLGTYNEQFF. The CDR3 DNA reads as TGCAGCGTTACGACCCTGGGAACCTACAATGAGCAGTTCTTC.

The chain recombines TRBV28 with TRBJ1-2; tentative D call: TRBD1 (6 bases). Germline lookup yields CDR1 MDHEN and CDR2 SYDVKM. CDR3 size: 13 residues. Trimming left V 4 bases short and J 8 bases short, with 14 bases between. The CDR3 bases are TGTGCCAGCAGTTACCCAACAGGGAACGGCTACACCTTC. This codes for CASSYPTGNGYTF.

This chain joins TRBV30 and TRBJ2-5, with 9 nucleotides matching TRBD2. V shed 0 bases, J shed 5 bases, and the junction held 13 bases outside the gene matches. The CDR3 extends over 17 amino acids. The germline V gene encodes CDR1 GTSNPN and CDR2 SVGIG (reference sequence). Here the CDR3 reads CAWSVNTLAGPGETQYF. The CDR3 DNA sequence: TGTGCCTGGAGTGTAAACACGCTAGCGGGACCGGGGGAGACCCAGTACTTC.

This clone turned up a few times. The V gene is TRBV9, the J gene TRBJ2-3, with 12 nucleotides matching TRBD2. This CDR3 region has 16 residues. Germline CDR1 and CDR2: SGDLS and YYNGEE. V gave up 3 bases and J gave up 6 bases; unmatched junction bases: 8. The CDR3 here is CASSGLAGGPADTQYF. The CDR3 DNA is TGTGCCAGCAGCGGTCTAGCGGGAGGGCCAGCGGATACGCAGTATTTT.

V gene TRBV9 combines with J gene TRBJ2-3, with D possibly called TRBD1 or TRBD2 (5 bases each). V lost 3 bases and J lost 0, with 11 bases in between. Germline CDR1 and CDR2: SGDLS and YYNGEE. This CDR3 spans 15 amino acids. CDR3 protein: CASSGGAHSTDTQYF. CDR3 DNA: TGTGCCAGCAGCGGAGGGGCACATAGCACAGATACGCAGTATTTT.

The sample holds one count of this clone. The V and J genes are TRBV5-5 and TRBJ2-3, with D tentatively TRBD1 or TRBD2 (5 bases each). V was cut by 4 bases and J by 0 bases, with 15 bases left in between. The germline gives CDR1 SGHKS, CDR2 YYEKEE (reference sequence). This CDR3 region has 16 residues. CDR3 residues: CASSARGGPSTDTQYF. In DNA form, the CDR3 reads TGTGCCAGCAGCGCTCGTGGGGGACCAAGCACAGATACGCAGTATTTT.

The J gene is TRBJ2-4, the V gene TRBV19, with TRBD1 matching 11 bases. Germline CDR1 LNHDA, CDR2 SQIVND (reference sequence). The CDR3 loop spans 18 amino acids. J lost 2 bases, V lost 3 bases, and 9 bases had no gene match. CDR3 residues: CASSMGRTGGSTKNIQYF. CDR3 nucleotide sequence: TGTGCCAGTAGTATGGGGCGGACAGGGGGCTCTACCAAAAACATTCAGTACTTC. Variable domain in full (rest from reference TRBV19 and TRBJ2-4): DGGITQSPKYLFRKEGQNVTLSCEQNLNHDAMYWYRQDPGQGLRLIYYSQIVNDFQKGDIAEGYSVSREKKESFPLTVTSAQKNPTAFYLCASSMGRTGGSTKNIQYFGAGTRLSVL.

Here the CDR3 reads CASSQAGPSNQPQHF. For the CDR3, the DNA is TGCGCCAGCAGCCAAGCGGGCCCTTCTAATCAGCCCCAGCATTTT. This chain links TRBV4-1 with TRBJ1-5, with D uncertain. The length of the CDR3 is 15 residues. Trimming left V 1 base short and J 4 bases short, with 11 bases between. In germline, CDR1 is MGHRA, CDR2 YSYEKL.

The rearrangement joins TRBV6-6 to TRBJ2-1; D remains ambiguous. CDR3 length equals 14 residues. Germline V gene sequence: CDR1 MNHNY, CDR2 SVGAGI (reference sequence). Trimming shortened V by 0 bases and J by 7 bases, and 10 bases separated the two germline ends. CDR3 region: CASSYSGFGNEQFF. The CDR3 DNA is TGTGCCAGCAGTTACTCGGGCTTCGGGAATGAGCAGTTCTTC.

The chain employs TRBV4-3 and TRBJ2-2; a possible D gene is TRBD2 (6 bases). The CDR3 runs to 16 residues. V was cut by 1 base and J by 2 bases, with 11 bases left in between. Germline-derived CDR1 and CDR2 are LGHNA and YSLEER. CDR3 region: CASSQGGGPNTGELFF. CDR3 DNA sequence: TGCGCCAGCAGCCAAGGTGGAGGGCCTAACACCGGGGAGCTGTTTTTT.

V usage is TRBV4-1 and J usage is TRBJ1-2; the match to TRBD1 covers 9 bases. The length of the CDR3 is 14 residues. With V trimmed by 3 bases and J by 5 bases, 4 bases remained unmatched. Germline CDR1 MGHRA, CDR2 YSYEKL. The CDR3 spells CASSHLGQGYGYTF. In DNA, the CDR3 is TGCGCCAGCAGCCATTTGGGACAGGGTTATGGCTACACCTTC.

The gene calls are TRBV19 and TRBJ2-4; 10 bases are shared with TRBD1. The CDR3 loop spans 17 amino acids. Trimming took 6 bases from V and 6 from J; bases not matched to a gene: 14. Germline CDR1 LNHDA, CDR2 SQIVND (reference sequence). The CDR3 region is CASSPHGPWTGGNIQYF. CDR3 sequence (DNA): TGTGCCAGTAGCCCCCATGGCCCATGGACAGGGGGAAACATTCAGTACTTC.

The chain recombines TRBV29-1 with TRBJ1-2; 9 nucleotides align to TRBD1. V was clipped by 4 bases and J by 5 bases; unmatched bases: 5. CDR1 and CDR2 from the germline V gene are SQVTM and ANQGSEA. The CDR3 has 13 amino acids. The CDR3 DNA reads as TGCAGCGTTGGGGACAGGGCTAGGTATGGCTACACCTTC. It yields the protein CSVGDRARYGYTF. The full variable domain, with the rest looked up from reference TRBV29-1 and TRBJ1-2, is SAVISQKPSRDICQRGTSLTIQCQVDSQVTMMFWYRQQPGQSLTLIATANQGSEATYESGFVIDKFPISRPNLTFSTLTVSNMSPEDSSIYLCSVGDRARYGYTFGSGTRLTVV.

The V gene is TRBV6-6, the J gene TRBJ1-1, with 7 bases fitting TRBD1. Looked up from germline, CDR1 is MNHNY and CDR2 is SVGAGI (reference sequence). After removal of 5 bases from V and 6 bases from J, the junction contained 6 bases not matched to a gene. The CDR3 is 13 amino acids. The CDR3 loop is CASSPDRAAEAFF. Written as DNA, the CDR3 is TGTGCCAGCAGTCCCGACAGGGCGGCTGAAGCTTTCTTT.

V usage is TRBV6-1 and J usage is TRBJ2-7; the D is unclear. V lost 3 bases and J lost 4, with 4 bases in between. The CDR3 spans 11 residues. The germline gives CDR1 MNHNS, CDR2 SASEGT. Here the CDR3 reads CASSDEYEQYF. Here the CDR3 DNA reads TGTGCCAGCAGTGATGAGTACGAGCAGTACTTC.

This chain joins TRBV19 and TRBJ1-5; 7 bases align to TRBD1. This CDR3 has 17 residues. Germline assignment: CDR1 LNHDA and CDR2 SQIVND (reference sequence). The trim removed 4 bases at V and 3 bases at J, leaving 12 bases unmatched. CDR3 nucleotides: TGTGCCAGTAGTAAACGGACAGGCCTTTCCTTCAATCAGCCCCAGCATTTT. Its translation is CASSKRTGLSFNQPQHF.

This chain uses TRBV5-5 with TRBJ2-7, with D possibly matching TRBD1 (5 bases). The CDR3 extends over 12 amino acids. V was pared by 6 bases and J by 5 bases, with 12 bases between. Germline CDR1 SGHKS, CDR2 YYEKEE (reference sequence). The chain's CDR3 is CASISDSNEQYF. The CDR3 bases are TGTGCCAGCATCTCCGACAGCAACGAGCAGTACTTC.